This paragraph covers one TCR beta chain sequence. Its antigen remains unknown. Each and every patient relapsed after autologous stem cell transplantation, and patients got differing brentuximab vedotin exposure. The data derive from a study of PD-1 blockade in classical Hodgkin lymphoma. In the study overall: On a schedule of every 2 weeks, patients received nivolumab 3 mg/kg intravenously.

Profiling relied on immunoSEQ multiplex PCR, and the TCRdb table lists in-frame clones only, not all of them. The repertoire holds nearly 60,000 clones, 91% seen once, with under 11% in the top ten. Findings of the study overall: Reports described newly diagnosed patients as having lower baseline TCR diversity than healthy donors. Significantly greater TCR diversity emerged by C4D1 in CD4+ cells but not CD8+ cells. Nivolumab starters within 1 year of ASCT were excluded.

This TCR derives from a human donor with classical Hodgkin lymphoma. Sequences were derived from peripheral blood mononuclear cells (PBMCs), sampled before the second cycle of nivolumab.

The CDR3 protein is CASSTGLAGRTDTQYF. DNA of the CDR3: TGCGCCAGCAGCACGGGACTAGCGGGGCGCACAGATACGCAGTATTTT. The chain carries TRBV5-1 and TRBJ2-3; the match to TRBD2 covers 13 bases. The CDR3 spans 16 residues. The germline V gene encodes CDR1 SGHRS and CDR2 YFSETQ. Unmatched junction bases numbered 3, after V lost 4 bases and J lost 1 base.